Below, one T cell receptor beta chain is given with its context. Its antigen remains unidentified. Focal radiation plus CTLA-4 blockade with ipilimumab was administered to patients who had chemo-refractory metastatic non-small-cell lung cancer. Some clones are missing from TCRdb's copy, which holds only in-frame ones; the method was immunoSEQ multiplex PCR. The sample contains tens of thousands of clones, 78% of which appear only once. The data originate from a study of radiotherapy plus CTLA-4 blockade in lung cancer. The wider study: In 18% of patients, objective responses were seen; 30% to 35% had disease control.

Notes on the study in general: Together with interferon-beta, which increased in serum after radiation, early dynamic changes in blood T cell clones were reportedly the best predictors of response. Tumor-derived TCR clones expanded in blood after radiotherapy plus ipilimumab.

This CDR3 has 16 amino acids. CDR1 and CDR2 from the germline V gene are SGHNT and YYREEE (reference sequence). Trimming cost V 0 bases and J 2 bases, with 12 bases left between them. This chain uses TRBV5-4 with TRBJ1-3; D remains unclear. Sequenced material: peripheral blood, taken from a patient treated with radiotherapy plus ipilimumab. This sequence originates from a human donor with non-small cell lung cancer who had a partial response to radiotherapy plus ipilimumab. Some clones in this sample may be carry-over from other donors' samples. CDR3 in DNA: TGTGCCAGCAGCTTGGCCGGGGTGGACGCTGGAAACACCATATATTTT. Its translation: CASSLAGVDAGNTIYF.